This TCR beta chain was sequenced in a study of blood T cell repertoires in COVID-19. Repertoires were generated with immunoSEQ multiplex PCR, while TCRdb's copy carries only in-frame clones and drops some. Of approximately 280,000 clones in the sample, 88% were seen once. The receptor comes from a man younger than 35 with active or convalescent COVID-19. Sequenced sample: peripheral blood.

DNA for the CDR3: TGTGCCAGCAGCCAGCTTGAGGGCCGGGGTCAGGACGAGCAGTACTTC. It translates to CASSQLEGRGQDEQYF. The chain couples TRBV14 to TRBJ2-7; D is possibly TRBD2 (5 bases). This CDR3 region has 16 residues. Germline V lookup: CDR1 SGHDN, CDR2 FVKESK. V lost 3 bases to trimming and J lost 5 bases, with 20 bases between them.